This TCR beta chain was documented in a study of cytomegalovirus exposure and HLA in healthy donors (dated by TCRdb to about 2017). About the study as a whole: An earlier analysis of 550 to 700 of the donors reported approximately 290 Gb of sequence data and more than 90 million unique TCR beta sequences from some 180 million T cells. A later analysis re-examined previously published TCR beta repertoires from several hundred donors and added high-resolution HLA genotyping to investigate patterns of TCR occurrence. Rather than drawing on any new phenotypic data, the later analysis identified candidate immune exposures from TCR beta sequences and the way those sequences occurred across donors. High-throughput TCR immunosequencing, statistical association of individual TCRs with disease status, and machine learning were combined to predict cytomegalovirus infection status. Among the approximately 400 genotyped donors, under 90% belonged to the genetic ancestry cluster associated with self-reported Caucasian donors. HLA typing covered class I and class II loci at four-digit resolution. Using immunosequencing, the study profiled T cell repertoires from 500 to 800 subjects and related those repertoires to cytomegalovirus serostatus. An earlier analysis of 587 of the donors used high-throughput TCR beta sequencing to judge whether each TCR beta V gene segment behaved as functional or pseudogenic. Around 300 gigabases of sequencing data and approximately 85 million unique TCR sequences were included in an early release covering 550 to 800 HLA-typed donors. Donor age, sex, ethnicity and CMV serostatus were compiled together with the repertoire data. All discovery cohort repertoires had been generated using a single sequencing platform. The study aimed to test whether signatures of past pathogen exposure could be identified by cataloging public T cell receptors. Roughly five DR-DQ haplotypes were treated as single units for association and clustering because of strong linkage in the cohort. Besides the first cohort of 666 subjects, a separate validation cohort made up of over 100 different subjects was used. Among 398 genotyped donors of the cohort, an average of roughly 230,000 unique TCR beta nucleotide sequences was sequenced per donor, of which approximately 18% were non-productive. A later genetic analysis took genome-wide SNP genotypes for about three fifths of the roughly 670 donors and used that subset as a discovery cohort. Typing coverage differed by locus: A, B, C, DRB1 and DQB1 were typed in about 620-630 donors, DQA1 in about 500, DPA1 in some 600, and DPB1 in just under 480.

This clone occurred a few times. What antigen it recognizes has not been identified. No qualities accompany the bases; no much larger clone lies one base away. The cohort consisted of 650 to 700 healthy bone marrow donors. At the time of sampling, every cohort member was nominally healthy, though immune exposures that went unrecorded were likely present. The donor tested CMV seronegative and was one of the 352 seronegative cohort members. A peripheral blood sample was collected from each donor, and TCR beta sequencing was performed on peripheral blood mononuclear cells. Genomic DNA extraction from the blood cell samples was performed with the Qiagen DNeasy Blood Extraction Kit. Compared with germline, V lacks 1 base and J lacks 1 base; bases without a gene match: 5. The germline V gene gives CDR1 as SGHDT and CDR2 as YYEEEE. The CDR3 spans 16 residues, from the cysteine through the phenylalanine. Only the CDR3 region is kept as DNA, spanning 48 bases read in frame from base 1.

General study outcomes and caveats: Because some donors lacked HLA typing at each locus, the association tests relied only on the typed subset. Linkage disequilibrium might explain the correlated functional status among segregating V segments, but an unknown experimental factor could not be excluded. Immune exposure information for the cohort was limited to CMV serostatus. A later genetic analysis reported fewer N-insertions in productive TCRs among donors in an Asian-associated ancestry cluster than the roughly 620-donor mean. A further reported finding was that TCR beta sequences accurately predicted the HLA-A and HLA-B alleles for most subjects in the first cohort. V-gene and J-gene trimming of TCR beta chains was associated with a missense DCLRE1C variant in a later genetic analysis, and the association was replicated in an independent cohort. A cluster of highly shared sequence variants was judged likely to be a technical artifact of the sequencing pipeline. In a later analysis, several top co-occurrence clusters were reported to appear linked to parvovirus B19, influenza, CMV and Epstein-Barr virus. It was suggested by the authors that the approach could potentially be generalized to other disease states and immunological phenotypes. The earlier analysis of almost 600 of the donors excluded about 16 rarely observed V segments, including chromosome 9 orphons, because counts were too low. Roughly uniform sequencing depth across donors was assumed in presence/absence analyses, although this assumption may not hold. In an earlier analysis of approximately 590 of the donors, most TCR beta V segments appeared in productive rearrangements about 87% or about 30% of the time, broadly matching IMGT annotations. In a later analysis, most CMV-associated TCR beta chains were found to appear HLA-restricted, with HLA associations seemingly driven largely by CMV exposure. The classifier was reported to diagnose cytomegalovirus status with high specificity and sensitivity in both the original cohort and the validation cohort. A few of the identified cytomegalovirus-associated TCR beta chains were confirmed in vitro to be specific for cytomegalovirus antigens. The cohort was sequenced for TCR beta chains only, and without alpha or paired-chain data the features that could be detected were limited. A later analysis found that TCR association rates varied across HLA loci, with DRB1 alleles showing the most associated TCRs and HLA-C alleles the fewest. The study gave a list of 150 to 200 TCR beta chains associated with cytomegalovirus. While some public TCRs were present in many individuals, most TCR sequences turned up only very rarely across donors. In a later analysis, 15,000 to 20,000 TCR beta sequences were associated with specific HLA alleles at a false discovery rate of 0.05. In a later analysis, HLA-associated TCR beta chains were found to be more clonally expanded and to have lower generation probabilities than equally common non-associated chains. Some IMGT-functional V segments, including TRBV6-2 and TRBV6-3, could not be told apart with the 87-base-pair reads, so those segments were excluded. When HLA alleles, especially DR and DQ, strongly co-occurred, attributing TCR associations to individual alleles was difficult.

The library was built by means of the immunoSEQ multiplex PCR assay. For the multiplex PCR, a mixture combining 60 forward primers for TCR Vbeta segments and 13 reverse primers for TCR Jbeta segments was used. The CDR3 region of rearranged TCR beta genes was amplified from genomic DNA with a multiplex PCR assay. Amplified TCR beta libraries were sequenced as 87-base-pair reads on the Illumina HiSeq System. The authors' pipeline ran thus. In a later analysis, some 80 million unique TCR beta chains were counted across the roughly 670 repertoires, and roughly 11 million of these chains were shared by at least two donors. A nearest-neighbor algorithm error-corrected the raw reads and collapsed the reads into unique sequences, merging closely related sequences to remove PCR and sequencing errors. To assign V, D and J gene segments, CDR3 sequences were aligned to IMGT reference sequences. For a sequence to be retained, a match of at least six nucleotides was required to both a V gene segment and a J gene segment. A rearrangement was called productive if the CDR3 had no stop codons and remained in frame with V and J, and every other rearrangement was called non-productive. CDR3 was defined according to IMGT convention as the region running from the second conserved V-encoded cysteine to the conserved J-encoded phenylalanine. The earlier analysis of approximately 500 of the donors excluded sequences that lacked an unambiguous match to a single V gene segment. In an earlier analysis of around 590 of the donors, a V segment was called functional when productive rearrangements were above 56.7%, and segregating when the standard deviation between donors exceeded 5%. A statistical classification framework was built for diagnosing cytomegalovirus status from the catalog of TCR beta chain sequences. A later analysis assigned V and J genes by comparing TCR nucleotide sequences with IMGT/GENE-DB human TR gene sequences. Using the TCRdist pipeline, a later analysis assigned CDR3 sequences along with most-parsimonious VDJ recombination scenarios. A later analysis defined each TCR beta chain by its CDR3 amino acid sequence plus V-gene family, and excluded reads lacking a unique V-gene family. A later analysis removed nearly 600 highly shared, low-generation-probability nucleotide sequences to deal with suspected cross-contamination and a sequencing artifact. In a later analysis, a clonal expansion index for each public chain was calculated from normalized within-repertoire ranks of inferred template counts. Generation probabilities in a later analysis came from a VDJ recombination model fitted to out-of-frame rearrangements, and those results were checked against IGoR. In a later analysis, hypergeometric tests were used to score TCR-TCR, TCR-HLA and TCR-CMV co-occurrence, with a repertoire-size bias correction applied to TCR pairs. False discovery rates were estimated in a later analysis by permuting HLA or CMV assignments 20 times. In a later analysis, co-occurring TCRs were grouped using DBSCAN, and TCRdist sequence similarity was added for clustering within HLA-allele-positive subsets. Repertoires with fewer than 30,000 or more than 120,000 public chains, plus five repertoires with anomalous nucleotide sharing, were excluded from co-occurrence clustering. As stored in TCRdb, this immuneACCESS dataset retains in-frame rearrangements with V and J assigned. A fraction of the clones does not appear; measured against another copy, unresolved V genes explain less than half of the discrepancy, and the remainder lacks a known reason. V, J and clone size are those of that table, while D and trimming were read from the DNA. The sample table shows 98,000 or so clones, and roughly 80% are seen once. Of the sample, 2% to 2.5% is held by the ten largest clones.

The sample was PBMCs. This clonotype originated in a man aged 35-49 years in good health and CMV-seronegative. In this chain, TRBV5-6 is recombined with TRBJ2-5, with 9 bases in between that match TRBD2. Here is the DNA: TGTGCCAGCAGCTTGAGGCTAGCGGGGTTCCAAGAGACCCAGTACTTC. It translates as CASSLRLAGFQETQYF. This CDR3, with the reference TRBV5-6 and TRBJ2-5 proteins standing in past its ends, gives the full variable domain DAGVTQSPTHLIKTRGQQVTLRCSPKSGHDTVSWYQQALGQGPQFIFQYYEEEERQRGNFPDRFSGHQFPNYSSELNVNALLLGDSALYLCASSLRLAGFQETQYFGPGTRLLVL.